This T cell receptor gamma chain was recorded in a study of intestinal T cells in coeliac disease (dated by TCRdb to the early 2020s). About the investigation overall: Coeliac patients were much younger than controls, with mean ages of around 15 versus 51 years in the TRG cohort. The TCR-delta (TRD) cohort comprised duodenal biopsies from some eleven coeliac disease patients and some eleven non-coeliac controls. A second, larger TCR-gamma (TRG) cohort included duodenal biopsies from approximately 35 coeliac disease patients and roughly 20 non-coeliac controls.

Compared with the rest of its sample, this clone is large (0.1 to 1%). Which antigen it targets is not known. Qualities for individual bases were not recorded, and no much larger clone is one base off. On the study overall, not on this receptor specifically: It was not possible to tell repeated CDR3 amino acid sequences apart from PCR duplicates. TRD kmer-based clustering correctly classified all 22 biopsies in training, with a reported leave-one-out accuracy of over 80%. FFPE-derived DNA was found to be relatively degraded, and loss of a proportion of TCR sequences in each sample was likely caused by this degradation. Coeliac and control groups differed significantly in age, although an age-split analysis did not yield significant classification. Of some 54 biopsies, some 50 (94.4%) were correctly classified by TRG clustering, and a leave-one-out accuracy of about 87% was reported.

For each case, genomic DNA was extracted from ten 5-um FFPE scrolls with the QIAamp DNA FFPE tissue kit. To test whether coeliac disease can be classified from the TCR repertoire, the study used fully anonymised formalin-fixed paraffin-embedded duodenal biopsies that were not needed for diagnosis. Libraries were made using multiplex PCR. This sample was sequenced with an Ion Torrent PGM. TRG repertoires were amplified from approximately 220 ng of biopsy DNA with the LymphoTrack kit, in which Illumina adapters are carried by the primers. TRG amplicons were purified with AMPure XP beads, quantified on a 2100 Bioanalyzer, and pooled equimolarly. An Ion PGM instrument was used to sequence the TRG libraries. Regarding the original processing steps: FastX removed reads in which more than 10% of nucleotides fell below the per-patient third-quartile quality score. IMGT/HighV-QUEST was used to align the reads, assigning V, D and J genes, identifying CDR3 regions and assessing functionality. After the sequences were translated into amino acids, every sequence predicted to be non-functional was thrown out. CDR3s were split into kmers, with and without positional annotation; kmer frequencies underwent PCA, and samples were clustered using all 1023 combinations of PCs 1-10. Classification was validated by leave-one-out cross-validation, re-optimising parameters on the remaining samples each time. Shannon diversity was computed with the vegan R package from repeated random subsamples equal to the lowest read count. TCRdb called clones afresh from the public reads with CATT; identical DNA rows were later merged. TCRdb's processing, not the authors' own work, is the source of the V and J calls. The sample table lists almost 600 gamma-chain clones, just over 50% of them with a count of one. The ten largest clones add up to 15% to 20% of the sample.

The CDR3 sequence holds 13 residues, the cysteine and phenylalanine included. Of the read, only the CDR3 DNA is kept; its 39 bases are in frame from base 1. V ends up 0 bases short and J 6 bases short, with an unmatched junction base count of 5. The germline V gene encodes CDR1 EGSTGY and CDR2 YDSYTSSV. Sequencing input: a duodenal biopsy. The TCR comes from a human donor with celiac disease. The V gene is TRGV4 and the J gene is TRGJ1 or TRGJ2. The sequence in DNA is TGTGCCACCTGGGATGGGGTTGGTTATAAGAAACTCTTT. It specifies CATWDGVGYKKLF.